This entry describes one T cell receptor beta chain. Its antigen is not identified. KT2, a clone with a known TCR, was spiked into unfractionated PBMC. The sample comes from a study of quantifying T cell responses using KT2 cells. Study overall: Reverse transcription used primers in the TCR alpha and beta constant regions. General study results and limits: The number of KT2 alpha and beta sequences was a linear function of input KT2 cells.

The CDR3 consists of 15 residues. The V gene lost 5 bases and the J gene lost 0 bases, with 11 bases spanning the gap. The V gene's germline CDR1 is SNHLY and CDR2 FYNNEI. The cDNA 3' end received a ligated oligonucleotide with a UMI. An equimolar mix of RC1.1 and RC1.2 primed the beta chain across TRBC1 and TRBC2. TCRdb re-analysed the UMI-ligation and nested PCR reads in MiXCR, keeping a single row per CDR3 protein. The data hold tens of thousands of distinct CDR3 sequences, with roughly 12% observed a single time. The TCR sequence derives from a human donor. This chain links TRBV2 with TRBJ2-1; no clear D gene. The sequenced sample was PBMCs spiked with cells of the T cell clone KT2. The CDR3 bases are TGTGCCAGCAGTTTACAAGATCGCTCCTACAATGAGCAGTTCTTC. Its translation is CASSLQDRSYNEQFF.